A single sample gave rise to the 12 T cell receptor beta chains below, sequenced in a study of T cell changes during pregnancy in multiple sclerosis. Profiled with immunoSEQ multiplex PCR; TCRdb holds only in-frame clones, not every one. The table records tens of thousands of clones, about 91% of them present only once. Sample: CD4+ T cells from peripheral blood mononuclear cells, taken after pregnancy. All receptors derive from a female donor with multiple sclerosis, enrolled in a pregnancy study.

V usage is TRBV18 and J usage is TRBJ2-5, with D perhaps TRBD2 (5 bases). The CDR3 contains 15 residues. Germline CDR1 is KGHSH and CDR2 is LQKENI. V was shortened by 3 bases and J by 3 bases, with 14 bases between the two germline ends. For the CDR3, the DNA is TGTGCCAGCTCACCTCCGAATAAGCGGAAAGAGACCCAGTACTTC. Amino acids: CASSPPNKRKETQYF.

This clone was seen a few times. The genes are TRBV30 and TRBJ1-1; D perhaps matches TRBD1 (5 bases). Per germline, CDR1 GTSNPN and CDR2 SVGIG (reference sequence). V lost 6 bases, J lost 7 bases, and 18 bases lay in between. This CDR3 region has 13 residues. As DNA, the CDR3 is TGTGCCTGCCCTACGGTGTTTAGGGGTGAAGCTTTCTTT. It specifies CACPTVFRGEAFF.

V and J are TRBV7-2 and TRBJ2-2; TRBD2 matches 9 bases. The CDR3 contains 16 residues. Germline V gene data show CDR1 as SGHTA and CDR2 as FQGNSA. The J segment lost 7 bases and the V segment lost 3 bases, leaving 9 bases of the junction unmatched. The CDR3: CASSFGASGAGGELFF. CDR3 nucleotide sequence: TGTGCCAGCAGCTTCGGGGCTAGCGGGGCGGGCGGGGAGCTGTTTTTT.

This clone was seen a single time. The gene calls are TRBV2 and TRBJ1-5; 7 bases are shared with TRBD1. CDR3 size: 15 residues. V shed 8 bases and J 0 bases; nucleotides not matched to a gene: 7. Germline values: CDR1 SNHLY, CDR2 FYNNEI. The CDR3 sequence is CASGAGGASNQPQHF. The CDR3 nucleotides are TGTGCCAGCGGGGCAGGGGGAGCTAGCAATCAGCCCCAGCATTTT. Supplemented by reference TRBV2 and TRBJ1-5, the full variable domain reads EPEVTQTPSHQVTQMGQEVILRCVPISNHLYFYWYRQILGQKVEFLVSFYNNEISEKSEIFDDQFSVERPDGSNFTLKIRSTKLEDSAMYFCASGAGGASNQPQHFGDGTRLSIL.

The chain combines TRBV5-1 with TRBJ2-7; 7 bases line up with TRBD1. Germline V CDR1 and CDR2: SGHRS, YFSETQ. This CDR3 comprises 16 residues. J gave up 0 bases and V 0 bases, and 6 bases lay outside the gene matches. CDR3 sequence: CASSLGTGPSSYEQYF. For the CDR3, the DNA is TGCGCCAGCAGCTTGGGGACAGGTCCTAGCTCCTACGAGCAGTACTTC.

This chain links TRBV9 with TRBJ2-3, with TRBD2 matching 10 bases. The germline CDR1 and CDR2 sequences are SGDLS and YYNGEE. The CDR3 is 16 amino acids. V was clipped by 0 bases and J by 1 base; unmatched bases: 2. For the CDR3, the DNA is TGTGCCAGCAGCGTAGGAACTAGCGGGGGCACAGATACGCAGTATTTT. Translating it yields CASSVGTSGGTDTQYF. Full variable domain (missing parts from reference TRBV9 and TRBJ2-3): DSGVTQTPKHLITATGQRVTLRCSPRSGDLSVYWYQQSLDQGLQFLIQYYNGEERAKGNILERFSAQQFPDLHSELNLSSLELGDSALYFCASSVGTSGGTDTQYFGPGTRLTVL.

V is TRBV5-1 and J is TRBJ2-7; 8 nucleotides line up with TRBD2. V lost 0 bases, J lost 0 bases, and 8 bases stayed unmatched. CDR1 is SGHRS, CDR2 YFSETQ, per germline. CDR3 length equals 17 residues. The CDR3 region is CASSLGLAGPSSYEQYF. Written as DNA, the CDR3 is TGCGCCAGCAGCTTGGGCTTAGCGGGACCAAGCTCCTACGAGCAGTACTTC.

This chain links TRBV19 with TRBJ1-2; D may be TRBD1 (5 bases). The CDR3 covers 15 residues. Trimming shortened V by 4 bases and J by 4 bases, and 16 bases separated the two germline ends. The germline gives CDR1 LNHDA, CDR2 SQIVND (reference sequence). CDR3 residues: CASSNQGARGYGYTF. Here the CDR3 DNA reads TGTGCCAGTAGTAATCAAGGGGCGCGGGGCTATGGCTACACCTTC.

The rearrangement joins TRBV2 to TRBJ2-7; D is ambiguous. The CDR3 length is 14 residues. Per the germline V gene, CDR1 is SNHLY and CDR2 is FYNNEI. The germline V and J ends were trimmed by 4 bases and 0 bases, with 10 bases remaining between them. The CDR3 bases are TGTGCCAGCAGTGTTAACACCCTCTCCTACGAGCAGTACTTC. Protein: CASSVNTLSYEQYF.

This clone was seen only once. The rearrangement uses TRBV28 and TRBJ1-2; TRBD1 agrees at 7 bases. The germline CDR1 and CDR2 sequences are MDHEN and SYDVKM. The V gene end was trimmed by 5 bases and the J gene end by 1 base; junction bases not matched to a gene: 7. The CDR3 is 15 residues long. The CDR3 DNA sequence: TGTGCCAGCAGTCAGGGGGGAACTTATAACTATGGCTACACCTTC. Protein product: CASSQGGTYNYGYTF.

The CDR3 bases are TGTGCCAGCACCACGGCCGGGGGTGTTCAGACCCAGTACTTC. The encoded protein is CASTTAGGVQTQYF. J is TRBJ2-5 and V is TRBV7-9; maybe TRBD2 (6 bases). Between the trimmed V and J ends, which lost 7 bases and 6 bases, there was a span of 18 bases. Germline V lookup: CDR1 SEHNR, CDR2 FQNEAQ (reference sequence). This CDR3 has 14 residues.

The rearrangement uses TRBV11-2 and TRBJ1-1, with D perhaps TRBD1 (5 bases). CDR1 and CDR2 from the germline V gene are SGHAT and FQNNGV. The CDR3 length is 15 residues. V gave up 1 base and J gave up 3 bases, with 12 bases separating them. The CDR3 nucleotides are TGTGCCAGCAGCTTAGGGTCGCGACAGCACACTGAAGCTTTCTTT. It codes for CASSLGSRQHTEAFF.